This paragraph reports one T cell receptor beta chain. The data derive from a study of blood T cell repertoires in COVID-19. The assay was immunoSEQ multiplex PCR, and TCRdb's table has in-frame clones only and misses some. This table holds approximately 300,000 clones, over 75% found once. This clonotype was obtained from a man younger than 40 who had recovered from COVID-19. Sequenced: PBMCs or T cells enriched from blood (not recorded which).

This CDR3 reads CASSMVDRENEQYF. Written as DNA, the CDR3 is TGTGCCAGTAGTATGGTGGACAGGGAGAACGAGCAGTACTTC. The rearrangement joins TRBV19 to TRBJ2-7; 8 bases agree with TRBD1. The ends lost 3 bases at V and 5 bases at J; junction bases unmatched: 6. Germline loops: CDR1 LNHDA, CDR2 SQIVND (reference sequence). This CDR3 is built from 14 residues.